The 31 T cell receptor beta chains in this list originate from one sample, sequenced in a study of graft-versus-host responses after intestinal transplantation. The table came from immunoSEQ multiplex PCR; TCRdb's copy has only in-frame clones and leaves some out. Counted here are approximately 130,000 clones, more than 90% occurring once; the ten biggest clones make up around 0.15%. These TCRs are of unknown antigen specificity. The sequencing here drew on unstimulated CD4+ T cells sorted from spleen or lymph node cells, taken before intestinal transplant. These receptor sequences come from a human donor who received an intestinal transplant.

This CDR3 is CASSSAENLHGYTF. CDR3 nucleotide sequence: TGCGCCAGCAGTTCCGCAGAGAATTTACATGGCTACACCTTC. This chain links TRBV5-1 with TRBJ1-2; D gene ambiguous. V was cut by 5 bases and J by 6 bases, with 17 bases left in between. Germline CDR1 reads SGHRS; CDR2 reads YFSETQ. This CDR3 contains 14 residues.

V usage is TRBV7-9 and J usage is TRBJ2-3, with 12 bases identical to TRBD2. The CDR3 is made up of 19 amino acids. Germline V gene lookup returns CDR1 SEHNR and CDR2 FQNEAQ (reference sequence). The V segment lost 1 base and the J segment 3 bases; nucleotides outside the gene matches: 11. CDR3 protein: CASSLGVASGGATTDTQYF. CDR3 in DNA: TGTGCCAGCAGCTTAGGGGTGGCTAGCGGGGGGGCCACGACAGATACGCAGTATTTT.

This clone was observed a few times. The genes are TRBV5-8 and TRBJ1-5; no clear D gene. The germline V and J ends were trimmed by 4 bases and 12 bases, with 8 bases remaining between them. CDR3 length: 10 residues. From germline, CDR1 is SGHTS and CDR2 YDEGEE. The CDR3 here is CASSLNVQHF. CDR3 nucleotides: TGTGCCAGCAGCCTGAACGTCCAGCATTTT.

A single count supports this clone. DNA for the CDR3: TGTGCCAGCAGTTCTGGGAAAGGCTACACCTTC. Amino acids: CASSSGKGYTF. This chain connects TRBV6-5 to TRBJ1-2; no clear D gene. CDR3 length: 11 amino acids. Trimming pared 4 bases from V and 8 bases from J, leaving 8 bases between. Germline V gene lookup returns CDR1 MNHEY and CDR2 SVGAGI.

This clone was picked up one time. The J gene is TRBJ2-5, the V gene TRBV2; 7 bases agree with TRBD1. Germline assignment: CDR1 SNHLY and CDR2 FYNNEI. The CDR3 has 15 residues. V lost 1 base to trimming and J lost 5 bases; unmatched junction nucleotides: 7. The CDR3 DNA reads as TGTGCCAGCAGTGAAGTTGAGGGGGCGAGGGAGACCCAGTACTTC. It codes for CASSEVEGARETQYF. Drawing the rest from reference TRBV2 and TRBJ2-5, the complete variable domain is EPEVTQTPSHQVTQMGQEVILRCVPISNHLYFYWYRQILGQKVEFLVSFYNNEISEKSEIFDDQFSVERPDGSNFTLKIRSTKLEDSAMYFCASSEVEGARETQYFGPGTRLLVL.

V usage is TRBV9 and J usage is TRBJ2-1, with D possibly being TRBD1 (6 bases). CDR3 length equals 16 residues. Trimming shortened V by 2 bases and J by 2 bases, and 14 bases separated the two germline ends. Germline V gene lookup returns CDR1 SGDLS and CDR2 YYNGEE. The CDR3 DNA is TGTGCCAGCAGCGTGGGGGCCCAACGGGCCTACAATGAGCAGTTCTTC. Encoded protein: CASSVGAQRAYNEQFF.

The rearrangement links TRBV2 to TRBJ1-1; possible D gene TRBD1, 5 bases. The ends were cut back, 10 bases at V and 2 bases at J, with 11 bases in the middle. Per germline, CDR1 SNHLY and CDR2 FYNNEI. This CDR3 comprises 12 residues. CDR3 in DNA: TGTGCCAAAAACCAGGGTAACACTGAAGCTTTCTTT. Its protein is CAKNQGNTEAFF.

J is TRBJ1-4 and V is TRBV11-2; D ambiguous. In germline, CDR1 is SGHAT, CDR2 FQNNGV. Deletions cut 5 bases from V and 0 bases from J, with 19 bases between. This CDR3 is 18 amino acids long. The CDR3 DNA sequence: TGTGCCAGCAGCCCGTGGACGGGAATTTGGTCAACTAATGAAAAACTGTTTTTT. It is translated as CASSPWTGIWSTNEKLFF.

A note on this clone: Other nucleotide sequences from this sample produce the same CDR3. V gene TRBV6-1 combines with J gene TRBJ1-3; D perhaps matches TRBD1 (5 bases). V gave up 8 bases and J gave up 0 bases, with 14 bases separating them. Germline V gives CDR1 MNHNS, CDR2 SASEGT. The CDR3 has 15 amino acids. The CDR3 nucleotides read TGTGCCAGCTCGGGACTCGTGTTCTCTGGAAACACCATATATTTT. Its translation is CASSGLVFSGNTIYF.

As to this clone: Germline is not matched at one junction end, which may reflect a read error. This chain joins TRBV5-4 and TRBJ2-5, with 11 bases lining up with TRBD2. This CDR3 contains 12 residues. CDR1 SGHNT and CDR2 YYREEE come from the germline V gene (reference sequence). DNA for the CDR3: TGCTTAGCGGGGGGGCCGGGGGAGACCCAGTACTTC. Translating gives CLAGGPGETQYF.

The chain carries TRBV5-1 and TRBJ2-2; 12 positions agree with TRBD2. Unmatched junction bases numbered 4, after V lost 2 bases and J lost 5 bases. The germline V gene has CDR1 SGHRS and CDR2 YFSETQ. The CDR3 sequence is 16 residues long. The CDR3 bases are TGCGCCAGCAGCTTCCCTAGCGGGGGGGCGACCGGGGAGCTGTTTTTT. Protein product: CASSFPSGGATGELFF.

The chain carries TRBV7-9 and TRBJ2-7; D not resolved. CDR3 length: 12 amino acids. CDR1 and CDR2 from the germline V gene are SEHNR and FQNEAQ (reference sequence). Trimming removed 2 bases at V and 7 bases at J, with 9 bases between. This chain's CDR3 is CASSLYLREQYF. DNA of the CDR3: TGTGCCAGCAGCTTATATCTGAGGGAGCAGTACTTC.

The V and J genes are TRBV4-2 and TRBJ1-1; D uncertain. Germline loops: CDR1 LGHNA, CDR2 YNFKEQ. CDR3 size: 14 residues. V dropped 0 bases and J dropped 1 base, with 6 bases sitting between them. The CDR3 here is CASSQDLRNTEAFF. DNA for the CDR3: TGTGCCAGCAGCCAAGATTTGAGGAACACTGAAGCTTTCTTT.

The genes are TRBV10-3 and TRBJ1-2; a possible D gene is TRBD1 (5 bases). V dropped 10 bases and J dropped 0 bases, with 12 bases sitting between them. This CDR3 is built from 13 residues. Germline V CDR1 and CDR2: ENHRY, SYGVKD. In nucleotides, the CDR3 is TGTGCCACCAGGGCCCAGTCTAACTATGGCTACACCTTC. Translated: CATRAQSNYGYTF.

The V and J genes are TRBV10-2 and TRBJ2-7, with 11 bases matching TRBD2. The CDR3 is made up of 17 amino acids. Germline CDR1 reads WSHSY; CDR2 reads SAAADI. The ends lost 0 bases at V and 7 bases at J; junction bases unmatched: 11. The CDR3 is CASSESRLAGGSREQYF. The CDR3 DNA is TGCGCCAGCAGTGAGTCGCGGCTAGCGGGGGGCTCTAGGGAGCAGTACTTC.

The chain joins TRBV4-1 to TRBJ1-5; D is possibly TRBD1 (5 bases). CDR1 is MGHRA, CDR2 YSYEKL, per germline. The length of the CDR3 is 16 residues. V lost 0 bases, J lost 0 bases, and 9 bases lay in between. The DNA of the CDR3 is TGCGCCAGCAGCCAAGAAGGACACCATAGCAATCAGCCCCAGCATTTT. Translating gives CASSQEGHHSNQPQHF.

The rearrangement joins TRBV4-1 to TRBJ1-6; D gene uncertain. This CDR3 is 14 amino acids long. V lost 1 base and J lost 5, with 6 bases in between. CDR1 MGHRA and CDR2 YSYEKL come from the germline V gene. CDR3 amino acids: CASSQGKDNSPLHF. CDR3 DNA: TGCGCCAGCAGCCAAGGAAAGGATAATTCACCCCTCCACTTT.

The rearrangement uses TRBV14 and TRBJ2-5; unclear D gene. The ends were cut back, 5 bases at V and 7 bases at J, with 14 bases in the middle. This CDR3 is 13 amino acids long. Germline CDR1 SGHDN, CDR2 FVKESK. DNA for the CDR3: TGTGCCAGCAGCTCCTTGATGGCTGGGACCCAGTACTTC. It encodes CASSSLMAGTQYF.

The CDR3 reads CATSVRKRGGETQYF. CDR3 bases: TGTGCCACCAGCGTTAGAAAAAGGGGAGGAGAGACCCAGTACTTC. The chain combines TRBV15 with TRBJ2-5, with D possibly matching TRBD2 (6 bases). This CDR3 region has 15 residues. Germline values: CDR1 LNHNV, CDR2 YYDKDF (reference sequence). Trimming stripped 5 bases from V and 4 bases from J, with 17 bases between.

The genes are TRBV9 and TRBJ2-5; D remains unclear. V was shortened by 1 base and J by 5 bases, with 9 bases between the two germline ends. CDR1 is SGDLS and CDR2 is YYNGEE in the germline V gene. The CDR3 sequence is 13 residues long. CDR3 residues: CASSVNPTETQYF. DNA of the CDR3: TGTGCCAGCAGCGTAAATCCGACGGAGACCCAGTACTTC.

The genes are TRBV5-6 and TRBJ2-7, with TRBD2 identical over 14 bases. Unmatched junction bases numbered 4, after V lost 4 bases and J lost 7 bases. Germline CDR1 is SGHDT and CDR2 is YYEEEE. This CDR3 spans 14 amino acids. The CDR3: CASSVTSGGGEQYF. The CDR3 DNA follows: TGTGCCAGCAGCGTGACTAGCGGGGGGGGTGAGCAGTACTTC.

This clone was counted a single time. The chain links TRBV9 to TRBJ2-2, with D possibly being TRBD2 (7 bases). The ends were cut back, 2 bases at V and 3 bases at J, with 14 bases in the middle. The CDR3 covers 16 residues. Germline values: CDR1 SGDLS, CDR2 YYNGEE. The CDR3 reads CASSVGGARDTGELFF. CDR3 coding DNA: TGTGCCAGCAGCGTGGGGGGGGCACGGGACACCGGGGAGCTGTTTTTT.

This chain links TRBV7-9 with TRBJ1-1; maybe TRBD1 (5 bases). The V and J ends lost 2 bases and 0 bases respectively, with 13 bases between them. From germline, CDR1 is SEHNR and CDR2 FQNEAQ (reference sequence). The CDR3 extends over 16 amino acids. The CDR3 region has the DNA TGTGCCAGCAGCTTATGGGGCGGACAAATGAACACTGAAGCTTTCTTT. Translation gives CASSLWGGQMNTEAFF.

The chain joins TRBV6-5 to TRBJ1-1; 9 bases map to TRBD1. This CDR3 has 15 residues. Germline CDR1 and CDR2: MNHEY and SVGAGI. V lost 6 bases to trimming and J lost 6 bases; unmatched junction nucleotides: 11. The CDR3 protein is CASSHRTGVVAEAFF. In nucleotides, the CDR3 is TGTGCCAGCAGCCACCGGACAGGGGTGGTCGCTGAAGCTTTCTTT.

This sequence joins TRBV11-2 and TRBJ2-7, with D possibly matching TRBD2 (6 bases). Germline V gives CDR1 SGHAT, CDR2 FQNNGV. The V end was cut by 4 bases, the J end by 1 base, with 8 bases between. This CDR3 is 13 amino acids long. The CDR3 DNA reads TGTGCCAGCAGCTATAGCGGATCCTACGAGCAGTACTTC. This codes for CASSYSGSYEQYF.

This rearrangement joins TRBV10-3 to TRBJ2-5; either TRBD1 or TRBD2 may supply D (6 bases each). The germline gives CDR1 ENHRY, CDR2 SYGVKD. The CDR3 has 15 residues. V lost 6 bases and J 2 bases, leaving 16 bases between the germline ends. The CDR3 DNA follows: TGTGCCATCAGCAACAGGGCGCGGGGACAAGAGACCCAGTACTTC. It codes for CAISNRARGQETQYF.

The CDR3 loop is CASSLAAGRGLTYEQYF. In DNA form, the CDR3 reads TGTGCCAGCAGCTTAGCGGCAGGAAGGGGCCTGACCTACGAGCAGTACTTC. The chain couples TRBV11-1 to TRBJ2-7; a possible D gene is TRBD1 (5 bases). Per germline, CDR1 SGHAT and CDR2 FQDESV (reference sequence). V was pared by 0 bases and J by 2 bases, with 17 bases between. This CDR3 has 17 amino acids.

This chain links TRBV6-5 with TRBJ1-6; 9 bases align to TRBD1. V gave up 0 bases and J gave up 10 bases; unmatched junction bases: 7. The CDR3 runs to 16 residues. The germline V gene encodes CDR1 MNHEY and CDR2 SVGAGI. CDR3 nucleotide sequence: TGTGCCAGCAGTTACTCGGGGGACAGGGTACACTCACCCCTCCACTTT. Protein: CASSYSGDRVHSPLHF.

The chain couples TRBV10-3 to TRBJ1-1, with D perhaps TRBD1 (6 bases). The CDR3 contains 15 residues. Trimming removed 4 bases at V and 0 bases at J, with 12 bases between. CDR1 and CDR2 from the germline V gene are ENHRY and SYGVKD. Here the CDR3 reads CAISVRDNMNTEAFF. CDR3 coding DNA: TGTGCCATCAGTGTACGGGACAACATGAACACTGAAGCTTTCTTT.

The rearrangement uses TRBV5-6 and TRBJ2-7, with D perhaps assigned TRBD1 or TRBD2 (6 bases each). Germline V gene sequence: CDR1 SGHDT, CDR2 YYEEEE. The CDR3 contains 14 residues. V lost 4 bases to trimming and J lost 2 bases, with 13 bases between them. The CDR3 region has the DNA TGTGCCAGCAGCCTAGGGGGGTTCCCCTACGAGCAGTACTTC. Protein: CASSLGGFPYEQYF.

CDR3 region: CACVRLDTDTQYF. The CDR3 coding sequence is TGTGCCTGCGTCCGCCTAGACACAGATACGCAGTATTTT. The chain links TRBV30 to TRBJ2-3; D not resolved. The CDR3 is 13 residues long. V dropped 6 bases and J dropped 2 bases, with 12 bases sitting between them. Germline V gene lookup returns CDR1 GTSNPN and CDR2 SVGIG (reference sequence). Full variable domain (outside the CDR3, taken from reference TRBV30 and TRBJ2-3): SQTIHQWPATLVQPVGSPLSLECTVEGTSNPNLYWYRQAAGRGLQLLFYSVGIGQISSEVPQNLSASRPQDRQFILSSKKLLLSDSGFYLCACVRLDTDTQYFGPGTRLTVL.